Listed below are T cell receptor beta chains from one sample, sequenced in a study of blood T cell repertoires in COVID-19. Here immunoSEQ multiplex PCR was the method, and the copy in TCRdb shows in-frame clones only, minus some. The sample yields over 110,000 clones, around 84% seen once. Sequences were obtained from peripheral blood. The receptor source for this set is a man aged 60 to 75 with active or convalescent COVID-19. The CDR3 runs from the conserved cysteine through the conserved F or W. A D gene is named only where the DNA matches it firmly. The size of a clone is reported for some rows only, either as once, few or many, or as a class for expanded clones.

>TRBV7-2|.|TRBJ2-1|.
TGTGCCAGCAGCCCAGTACAGGGAAGGGATGAGCAGTTCTTC
CASSPVQGRDEQFF
>TRBV19|.|TRBJ1-2|.
TGTGCCAGTGGAATCTGGGCAGGGGAGCTGAGAGGCTACACCTTC
CASGIWAGELRGYTF
>TRBV29-1|.|TRBJ1-1|.
TGCAGCGTTGGGGCCCGAATGAACACTGAAGCTTTCTTT
CSVGARMNTEAFF
>TRBV18|.|TRBJ1-1|.
TGTGCCAGCTCACCAGACAGGATTATGAACACTGAAGCTTTCTTT
CASSPDRIMNTEAFF
>TRBV3-1/TRBV3-2|.|TRBJ2-5|few
TGTGCCAGCAGCCCACCAGGGGAGACCCAGTACTTC
CASSPPGETQYF
>TRBV2|TRBD1|TRBJ1-1|.
TGTGCCAGCAGGACAGGGGGCGTAAGGACTGAAGCTTTCTTT
CASRTGGVRTEAFF
>TRBV7-9|.|TRBJ1-4|few
TGTGCCAGCAGCGAGGGCCAGGTCAATGAAAAACTGTTTTTT
CASSEGQVNEKLFF
>TRBV18|TRBD1|TRBJ2-7|.
TGTGCCAGCTCACAAAACCGGGACAGGGGAGACGAGCAGTACTTC
CASSQNRDRGDEQYF
>TRBV24-1|.|TRBJ1-5|.
TGTGCCACCAGTGATCAGGGTATGGATCAGCCCCAGCATTTT
CATSDQGMDQPQHF
>TRBV4-1|.|TRBJ2-1|.
TGCGCCAGCAGCCAAGATCGTCTTCGTGGGGGGGCCGGATCCTACAATGAGCAGTTCTTC
CASSQDRLRGGAGSYNEQFF
>TRBV19|.|TRBJ2-5|.
TGTGCCAGTAGTATCCAGGGGGAGGTGCAGACCCAGTACTTC
CASSIQGEVQTQYF
>TRBV7-2|.|TRBJ1-5|.
TGTGCCAGCAGCCAAAAGGGGAATCAAAATCAGCCCCAGCATTTT
CASSQKGNQNQPQHF
>TRBV5-1|TRBD1|TRBJ2-5|.
TGCGCCAGCAGCTGGACAGGGCAAGAGACCCAGTACTTC
CASSWTGQETQYF
>TRBV7-9|.|TRBJ2-5|.
TGTGCCGTCGCTGGGCAGGGGATGTGGGAGACCCAGTACTTC
CAVAGQGMWETQYF
>TRBV7-6|TRBD2|TRBJ2-1|.
TGTGCCAGCAGCTTAGTAAGTGTTGGGACTATCCGAAATGAGCAGTTCTTC
CASSLVSVGTIRNEQFF
>TRBV27|.|TRBJ2-1|.
TGTGCCAGCAGTTTAGGGGGCACCCCTGTGCACAAAGGGCAGTTCTTC
CASSLGGTPVHKGQFF
>TRBV10-3|TRBD1|TRBJ2-5|.
TGTGCCATCAGGGATGGACAGGACGGGGAGACCCAGTACTTC
CAIRDGQDGETQYF
>TRBV5-1|TRBD2|TRBJ2-1|.
TGCGCCAGCATCCTGGGAGCGGGAGGGACGTACAATGAGCAGTTCTTC
CASILGAGGTYNEQFF
>TRBV3-1/TRBV3-2|.|TRBJ2-2|.
TGTGCCAGCAGCCAAGATCGAGCAAACACCGGGGAGCTGTTTTTT
CASSQDRANTGELFF
>TRBV4-2|TRBD1|TRBJ1-1|.
TGTGCCAGCAGCCACAACAGGGGCACCAGGGGCAGTCCCGAAGCTTTCTTT
CASSHNRGTRGSPEAFF
>TRBV2|.|TRBJ1-4|few
TGTGCCGGGCGTGGGGAGATCGAAAAACTGTTTTTT
CAGRGEIEKLFF
>TRBV10-3|TRBD1|TRBJ1-2|once
TGTGCCATCAGGAAGACAGGGGGCAACTATGGCTACACCTTC
CAIRKTGGNYGYTF
>TRBV5-1|.|TRBJ1-2|.
TGCGCCAGCAGCTTGGCCGAGACCTCAGCATTTGAGAGGAGTAGGCTTATAGGCTACACCTTC
CASSLAETSAFERSRLIGYTF
>TRBV9|.|TRBJ2-1|.
TGTGCCAGCAGCGTAGATAGGCCGTCGGGTGAGCAGTTCTTC
CASSVDRPSGEQFF
>TRBV18|TRBD1|TRBJ1-1|.
TGTGCCAGCTCAGCCCGACAGGGTATGAACACTGAAGCTTTCTTT
CASSARQGMNTEAFF
>TRBV28|TRBD1|TRBJ1-5|.
TGTGCCAGCAGCTCAGGGGGCGCGGGTCAGCCCCAGCATTTT
CASSSGGAGQPQHF
>TRBV12-3/TRBV12-4|.|TRBJ1-4|.
TGTGCCAGCAGGGTGGGGGGTGATGAAAAACTGTTTTTT
CASRVGGDEKLFF
>TRBV12-3/TRBV12-4|.|TRBJ1-2|.
TGTGCCAGCTGGTCCGGGAGCGGCTACACCTTC
CASWSGSGYTF
>TRBV2|TRBD1|TRBJ1-4|.
TGTGCCAGCAGACCGACAGGGAGGACGGAGTCAACTAATGAAAAACTGTTTTTT
CASRPTGRTESTNEKLFF
>TRBV10-1|.|TRBJ2-7|.
TGCGCCAGCAGTTTGGAGGGAGACGAGCAGTACTTC
CASSLEGDEQYF
>TRBV6-1|TRBD1|TRBJ1-5|.
TGTGCCAGCAGTGCCTCCCGGACAGGAAGGTCACGTAGCAATCAGCCCCAGCATTTT
CASSASRTGRSRSNQPQHF
>TRBV6-5|.|TRBJ1-2|.
TGTGCCAGCGTACTCCTGCAGGGGTACTATGGCTACACCTTC
CASVLLQGYYGYTF
>TRBV7-8|TRBD1|TRBJ1-4|.
TGTGCCAGCAGCCATAGACTGGCAGGGGGTGTAACTAATGAAAAACTGTTTTTT
CASSHRLAGGVTNEKLFF
>TRBV7-2|TRBD1|TRBJ1-5|few
TGTGCCAGCAGCCTTCGACAGGGGTACAATCAGCCCCAGCATTTT
CASSLRQGYNQPQHF
>TRBV2|.|TRBJ1-2|once
TGTGCCAGCAGCCAGACAGGCCTGATGGGCTATGGCTACACCTTC
CASSQTGLMGYGYTF
>TRBV6-5|.|TRBJ1-1|.
TGTGCCAGCAATAGGCTCAGGGGAACGAGTGAAGCTTTCTTT
CASNRLRGTSEAFF
>TRBV7-9|TRBD1|TRBJ2-7|.
TGTGCCAGCAGCACACAGGGGCGCGAGCAGTACTTC
CASSTQGREQYF
>TRBV28|.|TRBJ1-5|.
TGTGCCAGCAGTCCAGAGGCCAGCTGGGGCAATCAGCCCCAGCATTTT
CASSPEASWGNQPQHF
>TRBV28|TRBD2|TRBJ2-3|.
TGTGCCAGCAGTTTTGGCGCGGGAGCTTCCGATACGCAGTATTTT
CASSFGAGASDTQYF
>TRBV3-1/TRBV3-2|TRBD1|TRBJ2-2|.
TGTGCCAGCAGCCAAAAAGGGGGCCGCAGGGAGCTGTTTTTT
CASSQKGGRRELFF
>TRBV4-3|.|TRBJ1-1|.
TGCGCCAGCAGCCAAGAGTTCTTCGACAGACATACTGAAGCTTTCTTT
CASSQEFFDRHTEAFF
>TRBV5-1|TRBD1|TRBJ1-2|.
TGCGCCAGCAGCTTAGGACAGGGATTTGTCTATGGCTACACCTTC
CASSLGQGFVYGYTF
>TRBV5-4|.|TRBJ1-5|.
TGTGCCAGCAGCTTGATGGGAGGGAGTCAGCCCCAGCATTTT
CASSLMGGSQPQHF
>TRBV19|.|TRBJ2-3|once
TGTGCCACCGGGCAGGGCGGCCCAGATACGCAGTATTTT
CATGQGGPDTQYF
>TRBV7-9|.|TRBJ2-1|.
TGTGCCAGCAGCTTGACCGCTGGGAGTGAGCAGTTCTTC
CASSLTAGSEQFF
>TRBV7-9|.|TRBJ1-1|.
TGTGCCAGCAGCTTAACGGCTGGGAGCACTGAAGCTTTCTTT
CASSLTAGSTEAFF